The 24 T cell receptor beta chains in this list originate from one sample, sequenced in a study of post-analysis software for immune sequencing data. Study-wide results and limits: The five TRBV segments detected at higher frequency in patients than in controls included TRBV5-6, TRBV5-1 and TRBV20-1.

Libraries were made from TCR beta cDNA, and they carried unique molecular identifiers. Each CDR3 protein is one row after TCRdb ran MiXCR on the PCR reads. This sample carries roughly 650,000 distinct CDR3 sequences, over 45% of them seen once, and the ten largest clones take 11%. No antigen has been assigned to these receptors. The source material was blood. These receptors were obtained from a girl aged 2-15 years with multiple sclerosis.

V gene TRBV20-1 combines with J gene TRBJ2-5, with 10 nucleotides matching TRBD1. V lost 3 bases, J lost 5 bases, and 9 bases stayed unmatched. Germline V gene data show CDR1 as DFQATT and CDR2 as SNEGSKA (reference sequence). The CDR3 runs 15 residues. The CDR3 DNA sequence: TGCAGTGCTAGCGGGGACGGGACAGGGGTTGAGACCCAGTACTTC. The encoded protein is CSASGDGTGVETQYF.

CDR3 loop: CASSQDPIGGLNQPQHF. The CDR3 region has the DNA TGCGCCAGCAGCCAAGATCCCATTGGGGGGCTAAATCAGCCCCAGCATTTT. The chain links TRBV4-1 to TRBJ1-5; D is possibly TRBD1 (6 bases). CDR1 and CDR2 (germline): MGHRA, YSYEKL. Trimming stripped 0 bases from V and 4 bases from J, with 16 bases between. The CDR3 is 17 residues long.

The chain employs TRBV2 and TRBJ1-5, with 8 bases fitting TRBD1. J gave up 3 bases and V 6 bases, and 7 bases lay outside the gene matches. The CDR3 is made up of 15 amino acids. Germline CDR1 reads SNHLY; CDR2 reads FYNNEI. The CDR3 loop reads CASRGDRSNNQPQHF. The CDR3 DNA follows: TGTGCCAGCAGGGGGGACAGGAGTAACAATCAGCCCCAGCATTTT. Combining the CDR3 with reference TRBV2 and TRBJ1-5 gives the whole variable domain EPEVTQTPSHQVTQMGQEVILRCVPISNHLYFYWYRQILGQKVEFLVSFYNNEISEKSEIFDDQFSVERPDGSNFTLKIRSTKLEDSAMYFCASRGDRSNNQPQHFGDGTRLSIL.

This clonotype has just a few counts. This chain uses TRBV12-3 or TRBV12-4 with TRBJ2-7; 9 bases map to TRBD1. CDR3 size: 15 residues. The trim removed 1 base at V and 3 bases at J, leaving 4 bases unmatched. The CDR3: CASSLGPGQGYEQYF. CDR3 coding DNA: TGTGCCAGCAGTTTAGGGCCGGGACAGGGCTACGAGCAGTACTTC.

The chain combines TRBV3-1 with TRBJ2-3, with D tentatively TRBD2 (6 bases). V was shortened by 8 bases and J by 1 base, with 16 bases between the two germline ends. The CDR3 consists of 15 residues. The germline CDR1 and CDR2 sequences are LGHDT and YNNKEL (reference sequence). CDR3: CASCSEASGTDTQYF. DNA of the CDR3: TGTGCCAGCTGCTCGGAGGCTAGCGGCACAGATACGCAGTATTTT.

The J gene is TRBJ2-4, the V gene TRBV6-2 or TRBV6-3; D unclear. The J call could be wrong; TRBJ2-5 is a better fit for the DNA end. CDR3 length: 12 residues. Germline V gene data show CDR1 as MNHEY and CDR2 as SVGEGT. CDR3 region: CASRPPRGTQYF. The CDR3 bases are TGTGCCAGCAGGCCCCCTCGAGGGACCCAGTACTTC.

This clonotype was seen a few times. The CDR3 DNA follows: TGCAGCGTTGAAGATCGAGCGGGAGAGGGAGAGACCCAGTACTTC. It translates to CSVEDRAGEGETQYF. The V and J genes are TRBV29-1 and TRBJ2-5; TRBD2 aligns across 8 bases. V was pared by 0 bases and J by 4 bases, with 7 bases of the junction left unmatched. The CDR3 totals 15 residues. Germline CDR1 is SQVTM and CDR2 is ANQGSEA.

This clonotype occurred a few times. This chain connects TRBV29-1 to TRBJ2-3; 9 bases align to TRBD1. Trimming removed 5 bases from V and 5 bases from J; junction bases left unmatched: 8. There are 14 residues in the CDR3. The germline gives CDR1 SQVTM, CDR2 ANQGSEA. CDR3 nucleotide sequence: TGCAGCGTTAACAGGGGGCAGGCGGAAGATACGCAGTATTTT. It encodes CSVNRGQAEDTQYF.

The chain links TRBV29-1 to TRBJ2-5, with no clear D. V dropped 0 bases and J dropped 3 bases, with 17 bases sitting between them. The CDR3 totals 16 residues. From germline, CDR1 is SQVTM and CDR2 ANQGSEA. The CDR3 here is CSVEDRPESPKETQYF. CDR3 DNA sequence: TGCAGCGTTGAAGACCGACCAGAAAGCCCCAAAGAGACCCAGTACTTC.

The rearrangement links TRBV29-1 to TRBJ2-2; TRBD1 agrees at 7 bases. The CDR3 totals 15 residues. The ends lost 7 bases at V and 3 bases at J; junction bases unmatched: 11. Per germline, CDR1 SQVTM and CDR2 ANQGSEA. The CDR3 nucleotides are TGCAGCGGAGGGACAGCCCGTTCGGACACCGGGGAGCTGTTTTTT. This codes for CSGGTARSDTGELFF.

This chain connects TRBV9 to TRBJ2-7, with 9 bases fitting TRBD1. The CDR3 consists of 14 residues. In germline, CDR1 is SGDLS, CDR2 YYNGEE. V was clipped by 3 bases and J by 2 bases; unmatched bases: 3. CDR3 protein: CASSDGTGTYEQYF. The DNA for the CDR3 is TGTGCCAGCAGCGACGGGACAGGGACCTACGAGCAGTACTTC.

This clonotype was counted only a few times. The J gene is TRBJ2-5, the V gene TRBV20-1; 9 bases line up with TRBD1. The J segment lost 4 bases and the V segment lost 3 bases, leaving 3 bases of the junction unmatched. CDR3 length equals 13 residues. Germline assignment: CDR1 DFQATT and CDR2 SNEGSKA (reference sequence). CDR3 DNA sequence: TGCAGTGCTAGCCCGGGACAGGGAGAGACCCAGTACTTC. It translates to CSASPGQGETQYF.

V gene TRBV15 combines with J gene TRBJ1-5, with D unresolved. The germline CDR1 and CDR2 sequences are LNHNV and YYDKDF (reference sequence). Trimming pared 7 bases from V and 6 bases from J, leaving 10 bases between. CDR3 size: 12 residues. CDR3 in amino acids: CATTREGQPQHF. The DNA for the CDR3 is TGTGCCACCACACGCGAGGGTCAGCCCCAGCATTTT.

This rearrangement joins TRBV11-2 to TRBJ2-7; 9 positions agree with TRBD2. The CDR3 length is 17 residues. The V gene end was trimmed by 5 bases and the J gene end by 1 base; junction bases not matched to a gene: 12. CDR1 SGHAT and CDR2 FQNNGV come from the germline V gene. CDR3 protein: CASSPKKLAGQSYEQYF. In nucleotides, the CDR3 is TGTGCCAGCAGCCCTAAAAAGCTAGCGGGGCAATCCTACGAGCAGTACTTC.

This chain uses TRBV29-1 with TRBJ1-1; the D is unclear. Trimming removed 4 bases from V and 3 bases from J, with 9 bases in between. This CDR3 spans 12 amino acids. Germline values: CDR1 SQVTM, CDR2 ANQGSEA. CDR3 loop: CSVGRADTEAFF. The CDR3 DNA follows: TGCAGCGTTGGACGGGCGGACACTGAAGCTTTCTTT.

V and J are TRBV12-5 and TRBJ2-3; tentative D call: TRBD2 (5 bases). V was shortened by 5 bases and J by 3 bases, with 9 bases between the two germline ends. This CDR3 spans 13 amino acids. Germline CDR1 and CDR2: LGHNT and FRNRAP. This chain's CDR3 is CASGPGGTDTQYF. The CDR3 region has the DNA TGTGCTAGTGGTCCCGGCGGGACAGATACGCAGTATTTT.

CDR3 region: CASSLFERETQYF. As DNA, the CDR3 is TGCGCCAGCAGCTTATTTGAACGAGAGACCCAGTACTTC. The chain couples TRBV5-1 to TRBJ2-5; unclear D gene. The CDR3 totals 13 residues. The V and J ends lost 2 bases and 4 bases respectively, with 9 bases between them. The germline CDR1 and CDR2 sequences are SGHRS and YFSETQ. Supplemented by reference TRBV5-1 and TRBJ2-5, the full variable domain reads KAGVTQTPRYLIKTRGQQVTLSCSPISGHRSVSWYQQTPGQGLQFLFEYFSETQRNKGNFPGRFSGRQFSNSRSEMNVSTLELGDSALYLCASSLFERETQYFGPGTRLLVL.

The rearrangement joins TRBV27 to TRBJ2-3; 10 bases align to TRBD2. CDR3 length: 17 residues. From germline, CDR1 is MNHEY and CDR2 SMNVEV (reference sequence). With V trimmed by 3 bases and J by 1 base, 7 bases remained unmatched. CDR3 region: CASSFEKREGGTDTQYF. CDR3 nucleotide sequence: TGTGCCAGCAGTTTTGAAAAGCGGGAGGGAGGCACAGATACGCAGTATTTT.

This clonotype came up a few times. The CDR3 DNA follows: TGCAGTGCTAGCGGGGAGATCCAGCATTTT. The encoded protein is CSASGEIQHF. This sequence joins TRBV20-1 and TRBJ1-5; D is unresolved. CDR1 DFQATT and CDR2 SNEGSKA come from the germline V gene (reference sequence). The CDR3 spans 10 residues. V lost 3 bases and J lost 12, with 9 bases in between.

In its sample, this clonotype was seen a few times. The rearrangement joins TRBV7-2 to TRBJ2-1; D is unresolved. CDR1 is SGHTA and CDR2 is FQGNSA in the germline V gene. Trimming took off 6 bases at V and 9 bases at J, with 15 bases between the two ends. CDR3 length: 13 amino acids. CDR3 coding DNA: TGTGCCAGCAGTTTACCTCTGGCTTCTGAGCAGTTCTTC. Its translation: CASSLPLASEQFF.

This clonotype came up once. One end of the junction does not line up with germline, which may come from a read error. V and J are TRBV7-9 and TRBJ2-7; D is possibly TRBD2 (5 bases). Germline V gives CDR1 SEHNR, CDR2 FQNEAQ (reference sequence). The CDR3 length is 12 residues. The CDR3 DNA reads TGTGCCAGCAGCTTAAACGGCGGGCCTAAGGACTTC. Its translation is CASSLNGGPKDF.

The rearrangement joins TRBV18 to TRBJ2-7, with 7 positions matching TRBD1. Germline V gene sequence: CDR1 KGHSH, CDR2 LQKENI. There are 15 residues in the CDR3. The V gene end was trimmed by 3 bases and the J gene end by 2 bases; junction bases not matched to a gene: 7. CDR3 DNA: TGTGCCAGCTCACCTAAGACAGGGAAGACCTACGAGCAGTACTTC. Amino acid sequence: CASSPKTGKTYEQYF.

Written as DNA, the CDR3 is TGCGCCAGCAGCTTGGCCGGGGCACTCTACAATGAGCAGTTCTTC. Residues: CASSLAGALYNEQFF. The rearrangement links TRBV5-1 to TRBJ2-1, with D possibly being TRBD1 or TRBD2 (5 bases each). Germline loops: CDR1 SGHRS, CDR2 YFSETQ. Between the trimmed V and J ends, which lost 0 bases and 3 bases, there was a span of 10 bases. This CDR3 contains 15 residues.

This sequence joins TRBV2 and TRBJ2-7, with D possibly matching TRBD1 (5 bases). V lost 1 base and J 1 base, leaving 11 bases between the germline ends. CDR1 and CDR2 (germline): SNHLY, FYNNEI. The CDR3 spans 15 residues. The CDR3 region has the DNA TGTGCCAGCAGTGAAGGGACACCCGGTTCCTACGAGCAGTACTTC. This encodes CASSEGTPGSYEQYF.